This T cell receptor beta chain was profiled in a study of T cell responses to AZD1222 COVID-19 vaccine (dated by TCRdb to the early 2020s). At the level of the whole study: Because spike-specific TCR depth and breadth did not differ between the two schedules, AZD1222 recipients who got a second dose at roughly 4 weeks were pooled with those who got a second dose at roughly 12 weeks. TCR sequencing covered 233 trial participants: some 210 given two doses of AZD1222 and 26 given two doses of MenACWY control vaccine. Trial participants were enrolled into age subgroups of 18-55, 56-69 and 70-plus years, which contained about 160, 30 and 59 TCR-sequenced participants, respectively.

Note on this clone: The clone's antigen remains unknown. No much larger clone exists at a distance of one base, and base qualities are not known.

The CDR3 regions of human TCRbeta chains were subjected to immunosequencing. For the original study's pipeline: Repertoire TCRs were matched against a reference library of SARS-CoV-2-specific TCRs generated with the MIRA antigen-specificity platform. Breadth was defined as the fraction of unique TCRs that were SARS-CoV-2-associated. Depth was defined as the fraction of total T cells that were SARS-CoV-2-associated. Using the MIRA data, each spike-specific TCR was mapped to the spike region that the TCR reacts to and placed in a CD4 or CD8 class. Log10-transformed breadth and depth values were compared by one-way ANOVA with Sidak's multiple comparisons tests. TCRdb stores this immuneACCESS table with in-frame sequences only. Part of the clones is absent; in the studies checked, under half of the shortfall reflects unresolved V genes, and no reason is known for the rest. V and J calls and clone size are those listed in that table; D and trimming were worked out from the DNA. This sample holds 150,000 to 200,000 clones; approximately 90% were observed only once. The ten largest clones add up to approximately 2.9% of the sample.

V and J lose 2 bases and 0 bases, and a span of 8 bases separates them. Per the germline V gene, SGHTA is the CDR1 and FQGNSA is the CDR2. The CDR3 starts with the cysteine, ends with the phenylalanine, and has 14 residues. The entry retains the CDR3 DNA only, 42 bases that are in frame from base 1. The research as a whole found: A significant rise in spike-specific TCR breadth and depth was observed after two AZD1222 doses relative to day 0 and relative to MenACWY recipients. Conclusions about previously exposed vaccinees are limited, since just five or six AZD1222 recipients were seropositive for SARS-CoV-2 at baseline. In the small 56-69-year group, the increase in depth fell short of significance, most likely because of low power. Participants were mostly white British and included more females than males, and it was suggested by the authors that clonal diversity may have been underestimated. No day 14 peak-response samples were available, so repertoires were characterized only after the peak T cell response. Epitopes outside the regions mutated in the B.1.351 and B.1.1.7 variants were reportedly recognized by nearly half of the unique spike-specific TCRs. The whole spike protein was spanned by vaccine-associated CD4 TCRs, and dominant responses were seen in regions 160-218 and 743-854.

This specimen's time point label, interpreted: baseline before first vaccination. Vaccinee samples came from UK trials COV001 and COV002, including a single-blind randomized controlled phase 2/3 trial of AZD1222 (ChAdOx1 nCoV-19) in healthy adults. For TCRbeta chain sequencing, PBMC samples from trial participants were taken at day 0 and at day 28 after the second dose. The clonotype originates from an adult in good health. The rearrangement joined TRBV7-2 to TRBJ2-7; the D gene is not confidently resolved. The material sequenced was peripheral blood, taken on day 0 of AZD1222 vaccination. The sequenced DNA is TGTGCCAGCAGCTTATTCACTGGCTCCTACGAGCAGTACTTC. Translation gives CASSLFTGSYEQYF.